The 23 T cell receptor beta chains below were found in one sample sequenced in a study of T-cell memory formation after mild COVID-19. Using its own MiXCR run on the 5' RACE reads, TCRdb lists one record per CDR3 protein. Counted here are roughly 250,000 distinct CDR3 sequences, 16% occurring once; the ten biggest clones make up approximately 3.5%. The sequenced sample consisted of PBMCs or a T cell subset sorted from them (not recorded which). All receptors derive from a man between 18 and 35 years old who had mild COVID-19 (a few samples of this study predate the infection). Cell type and time point are not known.

This clonotype was counted a few times. In nucleotides, the CDR3 is TGCAGTGCCGGACGGGGGACGAACGAGCAGTACGTC. Residues: CSAGRGTNEQYV. The V gene is TRBV20-1, the J gene TRBJ2-7; TRBD2 is a possible D gene (6 bases). This CDR3 has 12 residues. V was pared by 6 bases and J by 5 bases, with 14 bases between. The germline V gene has CDR1 DFQATT and CDR2 SNEGSKA (reference sequence).

In its sample, this clonotype was seen a few times. The chain combines TRBV4-1 with TRBJ2-7, with no clear D. This CDR3 is 15 amino acids long. The V gene's germline CDR1 is MGHRA and CDR2 YSYEKL. V lost 1 base to trimming and J lost 3 bases, with 13 bases between them. The CDR3 coding sequence is TGCGCCAGCAGCCAAGGTGACCGAGAGAACTACGAGCAGTACTTC. Residues: CASSQGDRENYEQYF.

CDR3 loop: CASSQDPGGANTEAFF. The DNA for the CDR3 is TGCGCCAGCAGCCAAGACCCAGGGGGAGCAAACACTGAAGCTTTCTTT. This sequence joins TRBV4-1 and TRBJ1-1; 7 bases line up with TRBD1. CDR3 size: 16 residues. V shed 0 bases and J 2 bases; nucleotides not matched to a gene: 6. Germline CDR1 reads MGHRA; CDR2 reads YSYEKL.

On this clonotype: The junction departs from germline at one end; a sequencing error may be responsible. J is TRBJ2-3 and V is TRBV7-7, with D possibly being TRBD1 (6 bases). The CDR3 loop spans 15 amino acids. CDR1 and CDR2 (germline): SSHAT, FNYEAQ (reference sequence). The CDR3 DNA sequence: TGTGCTAGCAGCTTAGCGATAGCAGGGGCCAGTCCGCAGTATTTT. Translation: CASSLAIAGASPQYF.

This clonotype was counted a few times. The V call is TRBV10-2, the J call TRBJ1-1; D gene uncertain. V gave up 1 base and J gave up 1 base, with 10 bases separating them. Per the germline V gene, CDR1 is WSHSY and CDR2 is SAAADI. The CDR3 spans 15 residues. DNA of the CDR3: TGCGCCAGCAGTGAGTTGCCCGGTAGGAACACTGAAGCTTTCTTT. Amino acid sequence: CASSELPGRNTEAFF.

V and J are TRBV20-1 and TRBJ2-1, with a weak D call TRBD2 (6 bases). The CDR3 length is 14 residues. CDR1 and CDR2 (germline): DFQATT, SNEGSKA (reference sequence). The V and J ends lost 6 bases and 0 bases respectively, with 12 bases between them. The CDR3 loop reads CSAPGAASYNEQFF. CDR3 DNA sequence: TGCAGTGCCCCGGGAGCGGCCTCCTACAATGAGCAGTTCTTC.

The gene calls are TRBV11-2 and TRBJ2-7, with D possibly called TRBD1 or TRBD2 (5 bases each). CDR1 and CDR2 from the germline V gene are SGHAT and FQNNGV. The CDR3 has 15 residues. Trimming cost V 5 bases and J 0 bases, with 14 bases left between them. The CDR3 protein is CASSPIRESSYEQYV. Here the CDR3 DNA reads TGTGCCAGCAGCCCCATCAGGGAGAGCTCCTACGAGCAGTACGTC.

This clonotype has only a few counts. The J gene is TRBJ2-3, the V gene TRBV4-3; tentatively, D is TRBD1 or TRBD2 (5 bases each). Germline V lookup: CDR1 LGHNA, CDR2 YSLEER. The V and J ends lost 0 bases and 7 bases respectively, with 8 bases between them. The CDR3 has 13 amino acids. CDR3 coding DNA: TGCGCCAGCAGCCAAGATCCGGGACATACGCAGTATTTT. Translation: CASSQDPGHTQYF.

As DNA, the CDR3 is TGCGCCAGCAGCCAAGATTGGGGGGGTGAAGCTTTCTTT. It encodes CASSQDWGGEAFF. This chain joins TRBV4-3 and TRBJ1-1, with D possibly being TRBD1 (5 bases). Trimming left V 0 bases short and J 7 bases short, with 9 bases between. Per the germline V gene, CDR1 is LGHNA and CDR2 is YSLEER. The CDR3 extends over 13 amino acids.

There are a few counts of this clonotype. This chain links TRBV10-2 with TRBJ1-5; 7 bases are shared with TRBD1. Trimming cost V 6 bases and J 7 bases; bases outside gene matches: 6. Looked up from germline, CDR1 is WSHSY and CDR2 is SAAADI. This CDR3 contains 13 residues. The CDR3 is CASRQGRGQPQHF. The CDR3 nucleotides are TGCGCCAGCAGACAGGGGCGTGGGCAGCCCCAGCATTTT.

This clonotype was counted between two and nine times. The chain employs TRBV30 and TRBJ1-3, with 7 bases fitting TRBD1. CDR1 is GTSNPN, CDR2 SVGIG, per germline (reference sequence). The J segment lost 8 bases and the V segment lost 2 bases, leaving 9 bases of the junction unmatched. The CDR3 consists of 14 residues. The CDR3 spells CAWSTGDPWDTIYF. The CDR3 DNA follows: TGTGCCTGGAGTACAGGGGATCCCTGGGACACCATATATTTT.

V is TRBV4-3 and J is TRBJ2-1, with TRBD2 matching 12 bases. V was clipped by 4 bases and J by 5 bases; unmatched bases: 6. CDR1 is LGHNA, CDR2 YSLEER, per germline. This CDR3 is built from 16 residues. This CDR3 reads CASSPRLAGENNEQFF. As DNA, the CDR3 is TGCGCCAGCAGCCCTAGACTAGCGGGGGAAAACAATGAGCAGTTCTTC.

The chain couples TRBV7-9 to TRBJ2-7; 7 nucleotides align to TRBD1. Germline loops: CDR1 SEHNR, CDR2 FQNEAQ (reference sequence). CDR3 length equals 15 residues. V shed 4 bases and J 5 bases; nucleotides not matched to a gene: 11. CDR3 sequence reads: CASSSDPLRGHEQYF. The DNA of the CDR3 is TGTGCCAGCAGCTCGGACCCACTGAGGGGGCACGAGCAGTACTTC. Full variable domain (missing parts from reference TRBV7-9 and TRBJ2-7): DTGVSQNPRHKITKRGQNVTFRCDPISEHNRLYWYRQTLGQGPEFLTYFQNEAQLEKSRLLSDRFSAERPKGSFSTLEIQRTEQGDSAMYLCASSSDPLRGHEQYFGPGTRLTVT.

The chain links TRBV23-1 to TRBJ1-5; the D is unclear. TRBV23-1 is an ORF, with its function uncertain. The CDR3 contains 10 residues. V was trimmed by 8 bases and J by 9 bases, leaving 8 bases between them. As DNA, the CDR3 is TGCGCCAGCCCTCGTGTGCCCCAGCATTTT. Encoded protein: CASPRVPQHF.

This clonotype occurred a few times. The chain carries TRBV5-1 and TRBJ1-5; D possibly corresponds to TRBD1 (6 bases). The CDR3 length is 14 residues. Trimming shortened V by 0 bases and J by 7 bases, and 11 bases separated the two germline ends. CDR1 and CDR2 (germline): SGHRS, YFSETQ. The CDR3: CASSLDTGNQPQHF. CDR3 DNA sequence: TGCGCCAGCAGCTTGGATACAGGGAACCAGCCCCAGCATTTT.

This clonotype was seen more than once but under ten times. The V gene is TRBV27, the J gene TRBJ2-4, with D tentatively TRBD1 or TRBD2 (5 bases each). Trimming removed 6 bases from V and 8 bases from J, with 11 bases in between. The germline V gene encodes CDR1 MNHEY and CDR2 SMNVEV (reference sequence). There are 12 residues in the CDR3. The CDR3 here is CASRGVADIQYF. The CDR3 region has the DNA TGTGCCAGCAGGGGGGTCGCTGACATTCAGTACTTC.

This chain uses TRBV7-9 with TRBJ2-3; D remains ambiguous. The length of the CDR3 is 14 residues. Germline V gives CDR1 SEHNR, CDR2 FQNEAQ (reference sequence). Trimming took off 6 bases at V and 1 base at J, with 11 bases between the two ends. CDR3 DNA: TGTGCCAGCAGACGGAAGACTGGCACAGATACGCAGTATTTT. Translated: CASRRKTGTDTQYF. Together with reference TRBV7-9 and TRBJ2-3, the CDR3 gives the full variable domain: DTGVSQNPRHKITKRGQNVTFRCDPISEHNRLYWYRQTLGQGPEFLTYFQNEAQLEKSRLLSDRFSAERPKGSFSTLEIQRTEQGDSAMYLCASRRKTGTDTQYFGPGTRLTVL.

This clonotype was counted only a few times. The V and J genes are TRBV9 and TRBJ1-4; D gene unclear. Trimming pared 0 bases from V and 12 bases from J, leaving 18 bases between. Germline values: CDR1 SGDLS, CDR2 YYNGEE. The CDR3 consists of 15 residues. The CDR3 loop reads CASSVDGVEGRQLFF. The CDR3 bases are TGTGCCAGCAGCGTAGATGGGGTCGAGGGCAGGCAACTGTTTTTT.

This clonotype was detected a few times. The chain couples TRBV6-2 or TRBV6-3 to TRBJ2-2; no clear D. Germline loops: CDR1 MNHEY, CDR2 SVGEGT. V dropped 2 bases and J dropped 4 bases, with 14 bases sitting between them. CDR3 length equals 16 residues. The CDR3 spells CASSYRAAAVTGELFF. The CDR3 bases are TGTGCCAGCAGTTACAGGGCAGCCGCTGTCACCGGGGAGCTGTTTTTT.

This clonotype has only a few counts. The chain employs TRBV20-1 and TRBJ2-3; 7 bases map to TRBD2. CDR1 DFQATT and CDR2 SNEGSKA come from the germline V gene (reference sequence). This CDR3 has 15 amino acids. The J segment lost 6 bases and the V segment lost 5 bases, leaving 14 bases of the junction unmatched. CDR3 residues: CSAPSPSGGSDTQYF. The CDR3 DNA is TGCAGTGCTCCATCCCCTAGCGGTGGCTCGGATACGCAGTATTTT.

This clonotype was counted between two and nine times. DNA of the CDR3: TGTGCCAGCAGCCCGACAGGGGGTCGCTACGAGCAGTACTTC. Its translation is CASSPTGGRYEQYF. The chain links TRBV12-3 or TRBV12-4 to TRBJ2-7; 9 bases map to TRBD1. V lost 6 bases to trimming and J lost 3 bases; unmatched junction nucleotides: 6. The CDR3 is made up of 14 amino acids.

CDR3 bases: TGTGCCAGCAGTTACAGGGAGGAGTCACCCCTCCACTTT. The encoded protein is CASSYREESPLHF. The J gene is TRBJ1-6, the V gene TRBV6-2 or TRBV6-3; D gene ambiguous. Germline V gene sequence: CDR1 MNHEY, CDR2 SVGEGT. V dropped 2 bases and J dropped 10 bases, with 9 bases sitting between them. This CDR3 spans 13 amino acids.

This clonotype has a count of ten or more. The chain uses TRBV6-2 or TRBV6-3 and TRBJ2-5, with TRBD1 as a possible D gene (6 bases). Germline CDR1 MNHEY, CDR2 SVGEGT. The CDR3 sequence is 16 residues long. The germline V and J ends were trimmed by 7 bases and 6 bases, with 24 bases remaining between them. The CDR3 protein is CASTPVPDRHSKTQYF. The CDR3 bases are TGTGCCAGCACTCCTGTCCCCGACAGGCATAGTAAGACCCAGTACTTC.